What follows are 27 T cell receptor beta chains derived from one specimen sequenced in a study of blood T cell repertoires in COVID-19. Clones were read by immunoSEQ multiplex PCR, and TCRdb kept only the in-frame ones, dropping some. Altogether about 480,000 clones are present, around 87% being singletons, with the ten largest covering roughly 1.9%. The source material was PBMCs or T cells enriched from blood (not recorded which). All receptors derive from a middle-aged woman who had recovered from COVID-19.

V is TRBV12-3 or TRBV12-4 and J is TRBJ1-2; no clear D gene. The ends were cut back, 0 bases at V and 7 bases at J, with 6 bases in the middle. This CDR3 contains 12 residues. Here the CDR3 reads CASSLAPGGYTF. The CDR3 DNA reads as TGTGCCAGCAGTTTAGCGCCGGGTGGCTACACCTTC.

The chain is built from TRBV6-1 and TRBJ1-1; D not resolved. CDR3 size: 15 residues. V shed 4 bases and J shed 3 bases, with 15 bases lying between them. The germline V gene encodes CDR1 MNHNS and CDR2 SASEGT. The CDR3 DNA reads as TGTGCCAGCAGTGCTTCAACCCTCTACTACACTGAAGCTTTCTTT. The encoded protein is CASSASTLYYTEAFF.

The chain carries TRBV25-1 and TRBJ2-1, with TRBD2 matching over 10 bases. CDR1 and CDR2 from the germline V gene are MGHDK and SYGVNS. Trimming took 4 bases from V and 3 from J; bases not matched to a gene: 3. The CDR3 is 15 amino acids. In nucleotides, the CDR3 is TGTGCCAGCAGTGTAGCGGGAGGCGGCTACAATGAGCAGTTCTTC. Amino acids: CASSVAGGGYNEQFF.

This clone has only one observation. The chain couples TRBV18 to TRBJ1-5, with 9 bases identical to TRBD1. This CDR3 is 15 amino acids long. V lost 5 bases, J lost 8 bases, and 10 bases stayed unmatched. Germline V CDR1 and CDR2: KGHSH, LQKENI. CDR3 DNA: TGTGCCAGCTCAAGGGTACAGGGGGCGAATGAGCCCCAGCATTTT. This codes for CASSRVQGANEPQHF.

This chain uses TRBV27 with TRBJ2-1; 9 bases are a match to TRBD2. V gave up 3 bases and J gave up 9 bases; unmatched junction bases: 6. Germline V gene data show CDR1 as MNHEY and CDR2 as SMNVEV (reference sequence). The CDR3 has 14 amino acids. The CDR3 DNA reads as TGTGCCAGCAGTTTGCTAGCGGGAACGGGTGAGCAGTTCTTC. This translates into CASSLLAGTGEQFF.

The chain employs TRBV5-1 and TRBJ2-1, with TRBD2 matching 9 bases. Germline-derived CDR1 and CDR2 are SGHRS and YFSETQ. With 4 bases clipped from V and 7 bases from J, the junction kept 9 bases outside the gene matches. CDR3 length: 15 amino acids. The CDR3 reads CASSPASGTGNEQFF. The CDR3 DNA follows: TGCGCCAGCAGCCCTGCTAGCGGGACCGGGAATGAGCAGTTCTTC. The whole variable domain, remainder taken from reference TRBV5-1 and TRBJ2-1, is KAGVTQTPRYLIKTRGQQVTLSCSPISGHRSVSWYQQTPGQGLQFLFEYFSETQRNKGNFPGRFSGRQFSNSRSEMNVSTLELGDSALYLCASSPASGTGNEQFFGPGTRLTVL.

This CDR3 reads CASSLTDGLSREQYF. CDR3 bases: TGTGCCAGCAGCTTGACGGACGGACTTTCTCGGGAGCAGTACTTC. This sequence joins TRBV5-6 and TRBJ2-7; tentative D call: TRBD2 (5 bases). CDR1 is SGHDT, CDR2 YYEEEE, per germline. The CDR3 spans 15 residues. Deletions cut 1 base from V and 7 bases from J, with 18 bases between.

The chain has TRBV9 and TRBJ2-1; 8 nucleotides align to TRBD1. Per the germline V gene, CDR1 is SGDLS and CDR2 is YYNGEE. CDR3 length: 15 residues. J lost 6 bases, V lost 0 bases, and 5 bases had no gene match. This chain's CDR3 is CASSVGAGGFNEQFF. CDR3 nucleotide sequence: TGTGCCAGCAGCGTAGGGGCAGGGGGCTTCAATGAGCAGTTCTTC.

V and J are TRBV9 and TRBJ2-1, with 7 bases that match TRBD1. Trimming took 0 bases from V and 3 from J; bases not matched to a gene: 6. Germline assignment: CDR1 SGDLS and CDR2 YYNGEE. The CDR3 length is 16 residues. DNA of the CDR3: TGTGCCAGCAGCGTAGTCAGAGGGGGCGGCTACAATGAGCAGTTCTTC. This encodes CASSVVRGGGYNEQFF. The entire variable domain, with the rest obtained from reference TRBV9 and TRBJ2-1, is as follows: DSGVTQTPKHLITATGQRVTLRCSPRSGDLSVYWYQQSLDQGLQFLIQYYNGEERAKGNILERFSAQQFPDLHSELNLSSLELGDSALYFCASSVVRGGGYNEQFFGPGTRLTVL.

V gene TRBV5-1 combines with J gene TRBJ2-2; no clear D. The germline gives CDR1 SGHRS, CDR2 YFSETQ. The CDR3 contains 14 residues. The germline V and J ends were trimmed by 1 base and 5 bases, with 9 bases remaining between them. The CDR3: CASSLPRGTGELFF. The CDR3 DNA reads TGCGCCAGCAGCTTGCCTAGAGGTACCGGGGAGCTGTTTTTT.

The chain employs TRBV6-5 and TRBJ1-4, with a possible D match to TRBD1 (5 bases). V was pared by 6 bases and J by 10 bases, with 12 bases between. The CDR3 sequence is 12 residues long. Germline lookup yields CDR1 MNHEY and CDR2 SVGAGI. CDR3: CASRDGRGKLFF. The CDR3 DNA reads TGTGCCAGCAGGGACGGGAGGGGAAAACTGTTTTTT.

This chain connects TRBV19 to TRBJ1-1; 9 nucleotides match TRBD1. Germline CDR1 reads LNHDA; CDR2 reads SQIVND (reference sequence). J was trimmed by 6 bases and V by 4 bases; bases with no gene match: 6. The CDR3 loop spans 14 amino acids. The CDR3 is CASSNTGGSAEAFF. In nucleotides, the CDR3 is TGTGCCAGTAGTAATACAGGGGGCAGCGCTGAAGCTTTCTTT.

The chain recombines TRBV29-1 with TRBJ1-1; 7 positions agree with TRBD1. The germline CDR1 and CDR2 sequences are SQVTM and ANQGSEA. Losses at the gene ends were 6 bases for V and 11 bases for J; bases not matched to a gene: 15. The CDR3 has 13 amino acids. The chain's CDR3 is CSVENRGGRGAFF. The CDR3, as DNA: TGCAGCGTGGAGAACAGGGGTGGACGAGGGGCTTTCTTT.

CDR3 bases: TGTGCCACCAGTGATCCAAGACTAGCGGGAGACAATGAGCAGTTCTTC. Encoded protein: CATSDPRLAGDNEQFF. The V gene is TRBV24-1, the J gene TRBJ2-1; 12 bases align to TRBD2. The CDR3 runs 16 residues. The germline V gene has CDR1 KGHDR and CDR2 SFDVKD. With 3 bases clipped from V and 5 bases from J, the junction kept 4 bases outside the gene matches.

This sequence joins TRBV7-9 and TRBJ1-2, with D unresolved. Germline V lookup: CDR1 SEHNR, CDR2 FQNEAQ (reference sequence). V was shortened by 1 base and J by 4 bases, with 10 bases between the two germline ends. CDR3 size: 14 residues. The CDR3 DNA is TGTGCCAGCAGCTTAGGACTCCGTGCCTATGGCTACACCTTC. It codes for CASSLGLRAYGYTF. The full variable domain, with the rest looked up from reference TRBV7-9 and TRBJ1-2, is DTGVSQNPRHKITKRGQNVTFRCDPISEHNRLYWYRQTLGQGPEFLTYFQNEAQLEKSRLLSDRFSAERPKGSFSTLEIQRTEQGDSAMYLCASSLGLRAYGYTFGSGTRLTVV.

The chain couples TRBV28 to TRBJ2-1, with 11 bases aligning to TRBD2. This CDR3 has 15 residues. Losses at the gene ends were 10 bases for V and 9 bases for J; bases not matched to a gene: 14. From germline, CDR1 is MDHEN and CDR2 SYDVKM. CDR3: CATLTGKLAGAEQFF. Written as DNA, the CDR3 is TGTGCCACCCTAACCGGGAAACTAGCGGGAGCTGAGCAGTTCTTC.

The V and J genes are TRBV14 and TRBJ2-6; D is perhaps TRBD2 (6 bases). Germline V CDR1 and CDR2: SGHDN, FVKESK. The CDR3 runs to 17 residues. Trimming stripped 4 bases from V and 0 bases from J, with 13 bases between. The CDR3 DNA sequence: TGTGCCAGCAGCCGACTGGGCGGGGTCTCTGGGGCCAACGTCCTGACTTTC. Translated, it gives CASSRLGGVSGANVLTF.

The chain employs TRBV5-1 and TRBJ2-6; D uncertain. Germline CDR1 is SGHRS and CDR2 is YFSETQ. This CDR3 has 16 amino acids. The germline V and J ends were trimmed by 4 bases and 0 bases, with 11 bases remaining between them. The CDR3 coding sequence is TGCGCCAGCAGCCTACAGACCCTCTCTGGGGCCAACGTCCTGACTTTC. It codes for CASSLQTLSGANVLTF.

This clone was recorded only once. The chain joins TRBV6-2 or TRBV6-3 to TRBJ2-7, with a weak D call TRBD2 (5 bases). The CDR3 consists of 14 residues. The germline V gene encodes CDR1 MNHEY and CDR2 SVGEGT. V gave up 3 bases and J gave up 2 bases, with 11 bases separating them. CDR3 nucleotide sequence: TGTGCCAGCAGTTATGGCGGGCCGACCTACGAGCAGTACTTC. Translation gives CASSYGGPTYEQYF.

The CDR3 DNA follows: TGTGCCAGCAGCCACACAGGATCCTACGAGCAGTACTTC. Amino acid sequence: CASSHTGSYEQYF. The chain carries TRBV6-6 and TRBJ2-7; D is possibly TRBD1 (5 bases). The CDR3 has 13 amino acids. Germline V gene sequence: CDR1 MNHNY, CDR2 SVGAGI (reference sequence). V lost 6 bases and J lost 1, with 10 bases in between.

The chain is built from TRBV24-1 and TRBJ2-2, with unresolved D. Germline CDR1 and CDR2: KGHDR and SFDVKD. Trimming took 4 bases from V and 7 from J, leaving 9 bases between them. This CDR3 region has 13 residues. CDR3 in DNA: TGTGCCACCAGTGAGAGGTATAACGGGGAGCTGTTTTTT. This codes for CATSERYNGELFF.

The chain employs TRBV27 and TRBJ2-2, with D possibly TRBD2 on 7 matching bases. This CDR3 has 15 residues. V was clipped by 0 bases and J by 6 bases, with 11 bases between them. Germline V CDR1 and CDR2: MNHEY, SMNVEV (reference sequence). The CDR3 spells CASSLSKGGAGELFF. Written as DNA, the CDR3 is TGTGCCAGCAGTTTATCGAAGGGGGGGGCCGGGGAGCTGTTTTTT.

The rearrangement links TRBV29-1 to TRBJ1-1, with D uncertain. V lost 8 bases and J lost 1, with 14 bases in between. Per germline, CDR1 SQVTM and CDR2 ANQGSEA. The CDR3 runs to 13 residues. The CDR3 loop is CSSSQQRNTEAFF. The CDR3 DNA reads TGCAGCTCCTCCCAACAGAGGAACACTGAAGCTTTCTTT.

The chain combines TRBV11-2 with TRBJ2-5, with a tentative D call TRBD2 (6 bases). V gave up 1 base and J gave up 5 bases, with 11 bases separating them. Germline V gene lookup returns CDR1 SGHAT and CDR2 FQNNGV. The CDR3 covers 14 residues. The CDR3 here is CASSLGSLAETQYF. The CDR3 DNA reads TGTGCCAGCAGCTTAGGGTCCCTAGCGGAGACCCAGTACTTC. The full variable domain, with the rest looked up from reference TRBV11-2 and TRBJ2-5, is EAGVAQSPRYKIIEKRQSVAFWCNPISGHATLYWYQQILGQGPKLLIQFQNNGVVDDSQLPKDRFSAERLKGVDSTLKIQPAKLEDSAVYLCASSLGSLAETQYFGPGTRLLVL.

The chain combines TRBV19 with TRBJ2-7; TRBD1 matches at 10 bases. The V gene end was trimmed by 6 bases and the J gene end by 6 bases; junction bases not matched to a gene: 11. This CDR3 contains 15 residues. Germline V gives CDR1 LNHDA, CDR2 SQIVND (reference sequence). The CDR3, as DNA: TGTGCCAGTAGCGAACCGGGACAGGGGCTTGGCGAGCAGTACTTC. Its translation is CASSEPGQGLGEQYF.

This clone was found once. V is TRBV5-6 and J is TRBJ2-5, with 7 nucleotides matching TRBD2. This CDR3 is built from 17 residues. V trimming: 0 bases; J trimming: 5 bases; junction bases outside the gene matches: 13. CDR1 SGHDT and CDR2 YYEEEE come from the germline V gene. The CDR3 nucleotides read TGTGCCAGCAGCTTGGCGGTTCTGACTAGCAGTCCGGAGACCCAGTACTTC. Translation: CASSLAVLTSSPETQYF.

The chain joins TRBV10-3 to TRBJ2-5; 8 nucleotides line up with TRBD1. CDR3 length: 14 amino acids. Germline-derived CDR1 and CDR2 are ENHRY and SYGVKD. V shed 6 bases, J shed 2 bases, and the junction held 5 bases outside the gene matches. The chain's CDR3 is CAISRDRGQETQYF. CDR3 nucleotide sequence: TGTGCCATCAGCCGCGACAGGGGACAAGAGACCCAGTACTTC.